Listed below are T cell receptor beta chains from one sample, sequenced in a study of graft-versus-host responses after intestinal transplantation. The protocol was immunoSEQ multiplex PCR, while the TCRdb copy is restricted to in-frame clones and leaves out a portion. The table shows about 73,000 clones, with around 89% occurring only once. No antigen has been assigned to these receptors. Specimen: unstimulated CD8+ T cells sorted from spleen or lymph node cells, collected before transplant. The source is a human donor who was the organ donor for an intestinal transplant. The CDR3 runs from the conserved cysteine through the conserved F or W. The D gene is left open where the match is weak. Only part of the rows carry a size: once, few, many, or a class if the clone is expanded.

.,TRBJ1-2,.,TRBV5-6,CASSPGLDPDGYTF,TGTGCCAGCAGCCCGGGACTGGACCCCGATGGCTACACCTTC
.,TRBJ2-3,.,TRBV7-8,CASSPPGTDTQYF,TGTGCCAGCAGCCCACCGGGGACAGATACGCAGTATTTT
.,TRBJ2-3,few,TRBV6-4,CASSDGGGTDTQYF,TGTGCCAGCAGTGACGGCGGGGGCACAGATACGCAGTATTTT
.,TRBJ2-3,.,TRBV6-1,CASRETHARTDTQYF,TGTGCCAGCAGGGAGACTCACGCTCGGACAGATACGCAGTATTTT
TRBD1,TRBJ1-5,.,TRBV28,CASSPGTGYQPQHF,TGTGCCAGCAGTCCCGGGACAGGATATCAGCCCCAGCATTTT
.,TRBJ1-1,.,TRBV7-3,CASRFEAFF,TGTGCCAGCCGTTTCGAAGCTTTCTTT
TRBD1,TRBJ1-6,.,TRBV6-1,CASSEGQGDNSPLHF,TGTGCCAGCAGTGAAGGACAGGGGGATAATTCACCCCTCCACTTT
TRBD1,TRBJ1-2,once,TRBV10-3,CAISGASQGANGYTF,TGTGCCATCAGTGGCGCCTCCCAGGGGGCGAATGGCTACACCTTC
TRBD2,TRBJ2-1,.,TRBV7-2,CASSLETGGRNEQFF,TGTGCCAGCAGCTTAGAAACGGGGGGGAGGAATGAGCAGTTCTTC
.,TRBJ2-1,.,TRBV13,CASSLGIQGANEQFF,TGTGCCAGCAGCTTAGGGATCCAGGGTGCGAATGAGCAGTTCTTC
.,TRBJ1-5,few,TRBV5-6,CASSLGGSNQPQHF,TGTGCCAGCAGCTTAGGGGGTAGCAATCAGCCCCAGCATTTT
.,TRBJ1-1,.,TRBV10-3,CAISESRGGGTEAFF,TGTGCCATCAGTGAGTCAAGGGGAGGTGGCACTGAAGCTTTCTTT
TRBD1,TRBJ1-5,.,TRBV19,CASTRDWGDRGGNQPQHF,TGTGCCAGTACCAGAGACTGGGGAGACAGGGGAGGCAATCAGCCCCAGCATTTT
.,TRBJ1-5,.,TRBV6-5,CASSTEQGPNQPQHF,TGTGCCAGCAGTACGGAACAGGGTCCCAATCAGCCCCAGCATTTT
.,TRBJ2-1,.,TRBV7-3,CASSLISGHAIGSSYNEQFF,TGTGCCAGCAGCTTAATCTCGGGACACGCTATAGGGAGCTCCTACAATGAGCAGTTCTTC
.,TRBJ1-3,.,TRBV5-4,CASSLGGQSYGNTIYF,TGTGCCAGCAGCTTGGGAGGACAATCGTATGGAAACACCATATATTTT
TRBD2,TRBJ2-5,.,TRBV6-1,CASSETYRLAGDQETQYF,TGTGCCAGCAGTGAAACTTACCGACTAGCGGGGGACCAAGAGACCCAGTACTTC
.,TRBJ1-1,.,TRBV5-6,CASSLGLSAARNTEAFF,TGTGCCAGCAGCTTGGGATTGAGCGCAGCAAGGAACACTGAAGCTTTCTTT
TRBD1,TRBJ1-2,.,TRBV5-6,CASSGTGTAYGYTF,TGTGCCAGCAGCGGCACCGGGACAGCCTATGGCTACACCTTC
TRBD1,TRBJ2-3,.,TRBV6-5,CASRRQGGTDTQYF,TGTGCCAGCAGGAGACAGGGTGGCACAGATACGCAGTATTTT
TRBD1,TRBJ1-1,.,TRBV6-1,CASSEFAGGGTEAFF,TGTGCCAGCAGTGAATTCGCAGGGGGCGGAACTGAAGCTTTCTTT
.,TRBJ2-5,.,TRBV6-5,CASKGGTGDLETQYF,TGTGCCAGCAAGGGGGGCACAGGGGACCTTGAGACCCAGTACTTC
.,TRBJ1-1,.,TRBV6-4,CASSPMGGNTEAFF,TGTGCCAGCAGTCCTATGGGGGGAAACACTGAAGCTTTCTTT
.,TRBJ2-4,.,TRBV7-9,CASSLYLGRGVKNIQYF,TGTGCCAGCAGCTTATACCTGGGCAGGGGAGTCAAAAACATTCAGTACTTC
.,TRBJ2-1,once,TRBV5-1,CASSLTDLADEQFF,TGCGCCAGCAGCTTGACAGATCTAGCCGATGAGCAGTTCTTC
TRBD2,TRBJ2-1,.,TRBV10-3,CAISPSGGSYNEQFF,TGTGCCATCAGTCCTAGCGGGGGCTCCTACAATGAGCAGTTCTTC
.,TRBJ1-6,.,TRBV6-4,CASSEGEGGFNSPLHF,TGTGCCAGCAGTGAGGGTGAAGGAGGGTTTAATTCACCCCTCCACTTT
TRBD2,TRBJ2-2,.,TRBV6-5,CASSYSSGGASGELFF,TGTGCCAGCAGTTACTCTAGCGGGGGGGCCTCCGGGGAGCTGTTTTTT
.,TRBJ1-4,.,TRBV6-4,CASSDVGGTGGEKLFF,TGTGCCAGCAGTGACGTTGGTGGTACGGGTGGTGAAAAACTGTTTTTT
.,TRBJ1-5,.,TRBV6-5,CASSVTTAGNQPQHF,TGTGCCAGCAGTGTGACGACCGCGGGCAATCAGCCCCAGCATTTT
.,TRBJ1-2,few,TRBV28,CASSLRGLVYTF,TGTGCCAGCAGTTTACGAGGTCTAGTCTACACCTTC
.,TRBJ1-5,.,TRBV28,CASREAEGFQPQHF,TGTGCCAGCCGGGAGGCCGAGGGCTTTCAGCCCCAGCATTTT
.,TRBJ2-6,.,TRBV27,CASSFVGPRVGPGANVLTF,TGTGCCAGCAGTTTCGTGGGGCCAAGAGTCGGGCCAGGGGCCAACGTCCTGACTTTC
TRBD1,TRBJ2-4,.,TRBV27,CASSSRGRLNIQYF,TGTGCCAGCAGTTCCAGGGGGAGACTAAACATTCAGTACTTC
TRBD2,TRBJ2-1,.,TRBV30,CAWSVGTSGGNEQFF,TGTGCCTGGAGTGTTGGGACTAGCGGGGGTAATGAGCAGTTCTTC
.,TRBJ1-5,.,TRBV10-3,CAISEGGGRSNQPQHF,TGTGCCATCAGTGAGGGCGGGGGCCGTAGCAATCAGCCCCAGCATTTT
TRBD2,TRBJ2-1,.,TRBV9,CASSVEKTTGGDNEQFF,TGTGCCAGCAGCGTAGAGAAAACGACGGGGGGGGACAATGAGCAGTTCTTC
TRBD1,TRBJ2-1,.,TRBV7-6,CASSILTGYNEQFF,TGTGCCAGCAGCATTCTGACAGGGTACAATGAGCAGTTCTTC
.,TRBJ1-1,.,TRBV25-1,CASSEYSLRFAGGTEAFF,TGTGCCAGCAGTGAATACAGTTTGCGATTTGCGGGGGGCACTGAAGCTTTCTTT
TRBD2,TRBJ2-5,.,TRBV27,CASSPLPSGGTEETQYF,TGTGCCAGCAGTCCCCTCCCTAGCGGGGGGACAGAAGAGACCCAGTACTTC
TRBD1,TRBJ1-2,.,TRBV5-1,CASSYRGTVGGYTF,TGCGCCAGCAGCTACCGAGGGACAGTTGGTGGCTACACCTTC
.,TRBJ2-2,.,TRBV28,CASSLGGVDAGELFF,TGTGCCAGCAGTTTAGGAGGGGTGGACGCCGGGGAGCTGTTTTTT
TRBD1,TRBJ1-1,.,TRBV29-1,CSVPKGAVNTEAFF,TGCAGCGTGCCCAAGGGGGCAGTGAACACTGAAGCTTTCTTT
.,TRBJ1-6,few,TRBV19,CASSLEAPWDNSPLHF,TGTGCCAGTAGTTTGGAGGCTCCTTGGGATAATTCACCCCTCCACTTT